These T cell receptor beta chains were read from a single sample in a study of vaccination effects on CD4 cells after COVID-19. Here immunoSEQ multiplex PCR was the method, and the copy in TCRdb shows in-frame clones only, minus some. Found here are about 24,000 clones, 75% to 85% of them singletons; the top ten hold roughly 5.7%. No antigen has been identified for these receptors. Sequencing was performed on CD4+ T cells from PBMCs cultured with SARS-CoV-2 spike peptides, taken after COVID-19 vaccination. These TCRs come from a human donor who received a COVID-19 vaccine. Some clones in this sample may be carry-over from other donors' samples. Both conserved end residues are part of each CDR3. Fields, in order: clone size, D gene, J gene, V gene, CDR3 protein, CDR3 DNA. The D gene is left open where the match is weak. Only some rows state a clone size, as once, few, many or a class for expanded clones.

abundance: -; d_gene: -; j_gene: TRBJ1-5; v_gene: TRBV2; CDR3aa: CASSRGPGQPQHF; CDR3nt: TGTGCCAGCAGCAGGGGTCCGGGTCAGCCCCAGCATTTT
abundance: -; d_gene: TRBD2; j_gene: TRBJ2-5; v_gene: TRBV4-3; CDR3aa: CASSQDLAGYNQETQYF; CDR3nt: TGCGCCAGCAGCCAAGACTTAGCGGGATACAACCAAGAGACCCAGTACTTC
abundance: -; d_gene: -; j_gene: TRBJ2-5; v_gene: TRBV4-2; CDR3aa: CASSQDKAGIETQYF; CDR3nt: TGTGCCAGCAGCCAAGATAAGGCTGGAATAGAGACCCAGTACTTC
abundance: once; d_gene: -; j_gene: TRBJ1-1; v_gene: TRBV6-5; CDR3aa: CASSYVAGTITEAFF; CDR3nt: TGTGCCAGCAGTTACGTGGCAGGCACGATAACTGAAGCTTTCTTT
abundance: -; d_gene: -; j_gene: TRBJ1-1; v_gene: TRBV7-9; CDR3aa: CASSNQGMNTEAFF; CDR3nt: TGTGCCAGCAGCAATCAGGGGATGAACACTGAAGCTTTCTTT
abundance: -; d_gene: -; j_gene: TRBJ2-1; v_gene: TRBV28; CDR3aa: CASRRGGAYNEQFF; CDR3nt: TGTGCCAGCAGGCGCGGGGGCGCCTACAATGAGCAGTTCTTC
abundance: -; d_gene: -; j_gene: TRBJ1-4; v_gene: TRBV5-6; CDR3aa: CASSLQEGTDEKLFF; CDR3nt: TGTGCCAGCAGCCTACAGGAGGGTACGGATGAAAAACTGTTTTTT
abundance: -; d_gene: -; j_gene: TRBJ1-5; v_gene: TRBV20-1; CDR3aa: CSASQGNSNQPQHF; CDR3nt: TGCAGTGCTAGTCAAGGAAATAGCAATCAGCCCCAGCATTTT
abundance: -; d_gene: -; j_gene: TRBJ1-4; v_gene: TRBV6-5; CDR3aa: CASSEIGTWDEKLFF; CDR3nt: TGTGCCAGCAGCGAGATTGGGACATGGGATGAAAAACTGTTTTTT
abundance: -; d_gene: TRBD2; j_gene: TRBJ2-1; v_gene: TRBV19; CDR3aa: CASSKWTSGVSYNEQFF; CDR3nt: TGTGCCAGTAGTAAATGGACTAGCGGGGTATCCTACAATGAGCAGTTCTTC
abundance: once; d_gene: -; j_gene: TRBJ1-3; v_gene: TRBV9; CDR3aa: CASSPLSSGNTIYF; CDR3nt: TGTGCCAGCAGCCCACTAAGCTCTGGAAACACCATATATTTT
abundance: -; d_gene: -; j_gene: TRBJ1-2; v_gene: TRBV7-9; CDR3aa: CASSLETRHDGYTF; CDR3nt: TGTGCCAGCAGCTTAGAAACTAGACACGACGGCTACACCTTC
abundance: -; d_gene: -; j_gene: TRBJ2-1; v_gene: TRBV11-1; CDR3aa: CASSFRGAREQFF; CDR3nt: TGTGCCAGCAGCTTTCGAGGGGCCCGTGAGCAGTTCTTC
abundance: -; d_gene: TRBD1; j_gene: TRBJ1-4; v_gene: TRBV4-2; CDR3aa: CASSGTGGGEKLFF; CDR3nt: TGTGCCAGCAGCGGAACAGGGGGGGGTGAAAAACTGTTTTTT
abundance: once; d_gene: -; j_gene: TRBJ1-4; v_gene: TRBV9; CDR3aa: CASSVEPIGAGRNEKLFF; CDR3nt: TGTGCCAGCAGCGTAGAACCCATCGGGGCAGGGCGTAATGAAAAACTGTTTTTT
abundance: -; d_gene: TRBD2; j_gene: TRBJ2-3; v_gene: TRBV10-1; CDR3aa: CASSEGGWGGLPQDTQYF; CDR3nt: TGCGCCAGCAGTGAAGGAGGATGGGGGGGATTACCCCAGGATACGCAGTATTTT
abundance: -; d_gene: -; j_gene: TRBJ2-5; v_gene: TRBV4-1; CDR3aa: CASSPGGLRETQYF; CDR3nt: TGCGCCAGCAGCCCCGGGGGCCTCAGAGAGACCCAGTACTTC
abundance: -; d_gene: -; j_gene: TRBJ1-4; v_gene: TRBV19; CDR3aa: CASSGGRGEVFF; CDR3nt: TGTGCCAGTTCCGGGGGCCGGGGAGAGGTGTTTTTT
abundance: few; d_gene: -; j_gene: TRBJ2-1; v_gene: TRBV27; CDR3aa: CASSPRKVGYNEQFF; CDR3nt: TGTGCCAGCAGTCCCCGGAAGGTGGGCTACAATGAGCAGTTCTTC
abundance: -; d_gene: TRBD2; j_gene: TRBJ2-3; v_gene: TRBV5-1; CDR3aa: CASSSGLAGGTDTQYF; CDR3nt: TGCGCCAGCAGCTCGGGACTAGCGGGGGGCACAGATACGCAGTATTTT
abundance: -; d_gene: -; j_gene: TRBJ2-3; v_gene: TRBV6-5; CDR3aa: CASSYRRGTDTQYF; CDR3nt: TGTGCCAGCAGTTACCGCAGGGGCACAGATACGCAGTATTTT
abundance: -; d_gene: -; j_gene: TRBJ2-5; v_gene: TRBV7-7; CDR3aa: CASSPDLRETQYF; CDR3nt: TGTGCCAGCAGTCCGGACCTCCGGGAGACCCAGTACTTC
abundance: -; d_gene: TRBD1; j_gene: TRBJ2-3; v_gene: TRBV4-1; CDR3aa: CASSQRQGSSTDTQYF; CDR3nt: TGCGCCAGCAGCCAACGACAGGGGTCTAGCACAGATACGCAGTATTTT
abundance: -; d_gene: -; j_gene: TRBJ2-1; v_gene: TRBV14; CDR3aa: CASSQWLTGNEQFF; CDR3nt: TGTGCCAGCAGCCAATGGCTAACCGGCAATGAGCAGTTCTTC
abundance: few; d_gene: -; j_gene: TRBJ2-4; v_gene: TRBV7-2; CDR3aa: CASSSTALAKNIQYF; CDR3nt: TGTGCCAGCAGCTCGACAGCCCTAGCCAAAAACATTCAGTACTTC
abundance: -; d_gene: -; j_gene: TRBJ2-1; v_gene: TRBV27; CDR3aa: CASSITPGVHEQFF; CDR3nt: TGTGCCAGCAGCATAACTCCCGGGGTCCATGAGCAGTTCTTC
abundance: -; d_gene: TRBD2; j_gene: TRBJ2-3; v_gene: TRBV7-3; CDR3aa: CASSRYGGSGGSTDTQYF; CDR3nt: TGTGCCAGCAGCCGCTACGGGGGTAGCGGGGGGTCTACAGATACGCAGTATTTT
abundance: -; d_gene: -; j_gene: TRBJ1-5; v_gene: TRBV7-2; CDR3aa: CASSFFRGRGPQHF; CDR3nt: TGTGCCAGCAGCTTTTTCCGGGGGAGGGGGCCCCAGCATTTT
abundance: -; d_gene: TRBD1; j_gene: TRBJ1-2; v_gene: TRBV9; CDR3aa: CASSLGTGDYGYTF; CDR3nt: TGTGCCAGCAGCCTCGGGACAGGGGACTATGGCTACACCTTC
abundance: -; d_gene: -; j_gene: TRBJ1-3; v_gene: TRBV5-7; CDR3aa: CASSIPPPSHTIYF; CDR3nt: TGTGCCAGCAGTATTCCCCCCCCTAGCCACACCATATATTTT
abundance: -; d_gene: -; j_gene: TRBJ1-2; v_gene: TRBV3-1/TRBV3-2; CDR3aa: CASSQWGNLGARSGYTF; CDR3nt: TGTGCCAGCAGCCAATGGGGGAACCTGGGGGCTCGCTCTGGCTACACCTTC
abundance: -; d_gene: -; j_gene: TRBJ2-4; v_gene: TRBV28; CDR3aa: CASSDRAGLAKNIQYF; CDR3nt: TGTGCCAGCAGTGACCGCGCAGGGCTAGCCAAAAACATTCAGTACTTC
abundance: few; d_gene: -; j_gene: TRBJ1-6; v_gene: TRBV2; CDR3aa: CASSRQGSNSPLHF; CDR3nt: TGTGCCAGCAGTAGGCAGGGGAGCAATTCACCCCTCCACTTT
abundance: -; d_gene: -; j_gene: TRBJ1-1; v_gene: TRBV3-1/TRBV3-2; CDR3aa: CASSSWASNTEAFF; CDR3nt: TGTGCCAGCAGCTCTTGGGCCTCGAACACTGAAGCTTTCTTT
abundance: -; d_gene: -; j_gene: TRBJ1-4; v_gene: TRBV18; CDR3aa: CASSQYQGYGEKLFF; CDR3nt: TGTGCCAGCTCCCAGTATCAGGGCTACGGCGAAAAACTGTTTTTT
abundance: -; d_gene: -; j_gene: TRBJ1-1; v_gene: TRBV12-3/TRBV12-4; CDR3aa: CASSSLSNTEAFF; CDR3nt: TGTGCCAGCAGTTCCCTAAGTAACACTGAAGCTTTCTTT
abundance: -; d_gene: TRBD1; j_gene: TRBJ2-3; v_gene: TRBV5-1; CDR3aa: CASSLSGTGGTDTQYF; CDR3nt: TGCGCCAGCAGCTTGTCCGGGACAGGAGGCACAGATACGCAGTATTTT